One sample yielded the 13 T cell receptor beta chains listed below, sequenced in a study of OX40 agonist ivuxolimab in advanced cancers. Data came from immunoSEQ multiplex PCR; TCRdb stores just in-frame clones and leaves some out. The sample lists about 95,000 clones, about 85% seen once, with approximately 4.2% in the top ten. The sample consisted of CD4+ or CD8+ T cells sorted from blood, taken in a trial of the OX40 agonist ivuxolimab. Every receptor here comes from an adult with an advanced solid tumor such as melanoma, head and neck, liver or kidney cancer.

V usage is TRBV2 and J usage is TRBJ2-1, with 8 positions matching TRBD2. Germline V gene sequence: CDR1 SNHLY, CDR2 FYNNEI. The CDR3 loop spans 13 amino acids. V was clipped by 7 bases and J by 12 bases; unmatched bases: 11. The CDR3 region has the DNA TGTGCCAGCACCAGCCCGGGACTAGTGCGGCAGTTCTTC. It translates to CASTSPGLVRQFF.

The chain links TRBV5-4 to TRBJ2-2; no definite D call. CDR3 length: 12 residues. Trimming pared 1 base from V and 4 bases from J, leaving 2 bases between. Per the germline V gene, CDR1 is SGHNT and CDR2 is YYREEE (reference sequence). This chain's CDR3 is CASSLLTGELFF. CDR3 sequence (DNA): TGTGCCAGCAGCTTGCTCACCGGGGAGCTGTTTTTT.

Written as DNA, the CDR3 is TGTGCCAGCAGTGAAGATAATTCACCCCTCCACTTT. This encodes CASSEDNSPLHF. The chain links TRBV2 to TRBJ1-6; D is ambiguous. Between the trimmed V and J ends, which lost 1 base and 5 bases, there was a span of 0 bases. The CDR3 consists of 12 residues. Germline CDR1 SNHLY, CDR2 FYNNEI.

The rearrangement joins TRBV5-1 to TRBJ2-1, with TRBD2 identical over 7 bases. CDR3 length: 15 amino acids. Germline trimming cut 5 bases from V and 0 bases from J; bases unmatched to any gene: 5. Looked up from germline, CDR1 is SGHRS and CDR2 is YFSETQ. DNA of the CDR3: TGCGCCAGCAGTGGGGGAGGGAGCTCCTACAATGAGCAGTTCTTC. The encoded protein is CASSGGGSSYNEQFF.

CDR3 protein: CASSIGGNPYNEQFF. Here the CDR3 DNA reads TGTGCCAGTAGTATAGGTGGGAACCCCTACAATGAGCAGTTCTTC. The chain carries TRBV19 and TRBJ2-1, with no clear D. This CDR3 is 15 amino acids long. V was cut by 1 base and J by 2 bases, with 9 bases left in between. Germline CDR1 reads LNHDA; CDR2 reads SQIVND (reference sequence).

The rearrangement links TRBV9 to TRBJ1-4; D not certain. CDR1 is SGDLS, CDR2 YYNGEE, per germline. The V and J ends lost 4 bases and 7 bases respectively, with 8 bases between them. The CDR3 loop spans 12 amino acids. CDR3 sequence reads: CASSPSGEKLFF. The CDR3 coding sequence is TGTGCCAGCAGCCCGTCGGGTGAAAAACTGTTTTTT.

V is TRBV2 and J is TRBJ2-7, with 11 bases matching TRBD2. The CDR3 extends over 15 amino acids. The V gene end was trimmed by 3 bases and the J gene end by 5 bases; junction bases not matched to a gene: 6. Germline lookup yields CDR1 SNHLY and CDR2 FYNNEI. The CDR3 here is CASSELAGGFDEQYF. CDR3 in DNA: TGTGCCAGCAGTGAGTTAGCGGGAGGGTTCGACGAGCAGTACTTC.

The chain carries TRBV11-3 and TRBJ1-2; D possibly corresponds to TRBD1 (5 bases). There are 14 residues in the CDR3. CDR1 is SGHNT, CDR2 YENEEA, per germline. The V gene lost 5 bases and the J gene lost 0 bases, with 10 bases spanning the gap. The CDR3 loop is CASSQGTTNYGYTF. For the CDR3, the DNA is TGTGCCAGCAGCCAGGGCACTACTAACTATGGCTACACCTTC.

The genes are TRBV9 and TRBJ2-3; 12 positions agree with TRBD1. Unmatched junction bases numbered 7, after V lost 3 bases and J lost 5 bases. Germline V gene lookup returns CDR1 SGDLS and CDR2 YYNGEE. The CDR3 extends over 16 amino acids. This chain's CDR3 is CASSEWDRGREDTQYF. CDR3 in DNA: TGTGCCAGCAGCGAATGGGACAGGGGGCGCGAAGATACGCAGTATTTT.

The V gene is TRBV9, the J gene TRBJ2-2; D tentatively reads TRBD1 or TRBD2 (5 bases each). Germline lookup yields CDR1 SGDLS and CDR2 YYNGEE. There are 15 residues in the CDR3. V lost 4 bases, J lost 4 bases, and 14 bases lay in between. For the CDR3, the DNA is TGTGCCAGCAGCCAGGCCGGGACGAGCACCGGGGAGCTGTTTTTT. It codes for CASSQAGTSTGELFF.

This clone was observed once. This chain connects TRBV9 to TRBJ2-2; 11 nucleotides line up with TRBD2. CDR1 SGDLS and CDR2 YYNGEE come from the germline V gene. The V segment lost 3 bases and the J segment 5 bases; nucleotides outside the gene matches: 6. This CDR3 is 16 amino acids long. The CDR3 DNA reads as TGTGCCAGCAGCGGGGGACTAGCGGCCCTTACCGGGGAGCTGTTTTTT. The encoded protein is CASSGGLAALTGELFF. The full variable domain, rest sourced from reference TRBV9 and TRBJ2-2, is DSGVTQTPKHLITATGQRVTLRCSPRSGDLSVYWYQQSLDQGLQFLIQYYNGEERAKGNILERFSAQQFPDLHSELNLSSLELGDSALYFCASSGGLAALTGELFFGEGSRLTVL.

The chain combines TRBV4-3 with TRBJ2-5; 7 positions match TRBD1. This CDR3 has 15 residues. In germline, CDR1 is LGHNA, CDR2 YSLEER. After removal of 4 bases from V and 3 bases from J, the junction contained 8 bases not matched to a gene. The CDR3 coding sequence is TGCGCCAGCAGCCCCTTATTCGACAGGGAAGAGACCCAGTACTTC. This sequence encodes CASSPLFDREETQYF.

This chain connects TRBV7-9 to TRBJ1-4, with a possible D match to TRBD1 (6 bases). V lost 1 base to trimming and J lost 4 bases, with 13 bases between them. This CDR3 is built from 16 residues. Per germline, CDR1 SEHNR and CDR2 FQNEAQ (reference sequence). CDR3 amino acids: CASSLGGASNNEKLFF. The CDR3 DNA reads TGTGCCAGCAGCTTAGGGGGGGCCAGTAATAATGAAAAACTGTTTTTT.